This paragraph covers one T cell receptor beta chain sequence. The target of this receptor is not known. Base qualities were left out, and no much larger clone turns up one base away. TCRbeta CDR3 regions were amplified from genomic DNA using the immunoSEQ Assay, a bias-controlled multiplex PCR. Per the source publication's procedure: The number of nucleated cells in each sample was estimated from the amplification of reference gene primers within the assay. To quantify the absolute abundance of each unique TCRbeta CDR3 rearrangement, sequence reads were collapsed and filtered. Productive Simpson clonality was computed per sample as the square root of Simpson's diversity index over productive rearrangements. TCRdb stores this immuneACCESS table with in-frame sequences only. Part of the clones is absent; in the studies checked, under half of the shortfall reflects unresolved V genes, and no reason is known for the rest. Clone size and the V and J calls come from that table; the DNA yielded D and trimming. In all, the sample holds roughly 75,000 clones, and 65% to 90% of those were seen once. The top ten hold 9.6% of the sample.

This sample is drawn from a study of blood T cell repertoires in COVID-19 (dated by TCRdb to 2018 to 2021). Study-level background: The collaborator samples originated in the United States, Italy and Spain and spanned the acute and convalescent phases of COVID-19. The material from the prospective study consisted of cDNA or gDNA derived from T cells, B-cell-depleted T cells, or PBMCs. Subjects who had been exposed to COVID-19, were actively infected with it, or had recovered from it provided the deeply sampled blood TCRbeta repertoires that made up the dataset. The repertoires were released in a freely available public database intended as a resource for research on the immune response to SARS-CoV-2. Samples came from the ongoing ImmuneRACE study (first 160 participants) plus 1,254 subjects from 6 global collaborators. A de-identified subject ID, COVID-19 status, age in years and sex were almost always included in the sample metadata. Where available, HLA class I and class II types were taken from metadata supplied by the sample provider and were not determined by assay-based typing. Points the paper makes about the study in general: The quantity of clinical and demographic metadata differed by source and by participant and was supplied without curation.

One collaborating source in Seattle enrolled patients during active infection and followed them longitudinally through the course of disease. Whole blood was collected in K2EDTA tubes by collaborating institutions according to the institutions' own protocols. For TCRbeta analysis, collaborator samples were shipped as frozen whole blood, as isolated PBMCs, or as DNA extracted from either sample type. The germline V gene encodes CDR1 GTSNPN and CDR2 SVGIG (reference sequence). From cysteine to phenylalanine, the CDR3 is 14 amino acids long. The CDR3 DNA has 42 bases and is translated from base 1. The germline V and J ends show losses of 0 bases and 4 bases respectively, and no gene match explains 2 bases of the junction.

The sequence was obtained from a man aged 50-59 years with COVID-19, enrolled during active disease. Sequenced material: peripheral blood. In this chain, TRBV30 is recombined with TRBJ1-5; 8 middle bases align to TRBD1. Read as DNA, the sequence is TGTGCCTGGAGTGTGGGACAGGTAAATCAGCCCCAGCATTTT. Translated, it reads CAWSVGQVNQPQHF.